This T cell receptor beta chain was sequenced during a study of OX40 agonist ivuxolimab in advanced cancers. Turning to the study itself: A history of anti-PD-1, anti-PD-L1 or anti-CTLA-4 therapy was acceptable, and around 36% had some. Regarding the study as a whole: CD8+ T cells showed, on average, more clonal expansion than CD4+ cells. Near-lowest levels of clonal expansion characterized partial responders at 0.1-3.0 mg/kg.

Using immunoSEQ multiplex PCR, the repertoire was profiled, and TCRdb retains in-frame clones only, with some absent. This table holds some 97,000 clones, 89% found once. There are 15 residues in the CDR3. Trimming shortened V by 4 bases and J by 3 bases, and 16 bases separated the two germline ends. Germline lookup yields CDR1 SQVTM and CDR2 ANQGSEA. Points on this clone: Its target is not known.

This clonotype originated in an adult with an advanced solid tumor such as melanoma, head and neck, liver or kidney cancer. The V call is TRBV29-1, the J call TRBJ2-1; TRBD1 is a possible D gene (6 bases). Specimen: CD4+ or CD8+ T cells sorted from blood, collected in a trial of the OX40 agonist ivuxolimab. CDR3 sequence (DNA): TGCAGCGTTGTTGACAGGACACGGGTCTACAATGAGCAGTTCTTC. This gives the protein CSVVDRTRVYNEQFF.